This TCR beta chain was sequenced for a study of blood T cell repertoires in COVID-19. This CDR3 comprises 14 residues. Germline V gene sequence: CDR1 SGHTA, CDR2 FQGTGA. Trimming cost V 1 base and J 0 bases, with 7 bases left between them. The protocol was immunoSEQ multiplex PCR, while the TCRdb copy is restricted to in-frame clones and leaves out a portion. Of under 300,000 clones listed, under 95% are singletons. The sample consisted of PBMCs or T cells enriched from blood (not recorded which). The gene calls are TRBV7-3 and TRBJ2-7; possibly TRBD2 for D (5 bases). This clonotype was sampled from a woman under 30 who had recovered from COVID-19. The CDR3 spells CASSLSSGSYEQYF. The CDR3 DNA reads TGTGCCAGCAGCTTAAGCAGCGGCTCCTACGAGCAGTACTTC.